Here is one TCR beta chain with its context. This sample was included in a study of blood T cell repertoires in COVID-19. Profiling relied on immunoSEQ multiplex PCR, and the TCRdb table lists in-frame clones only, not all of them. The data show 46,000 or so clones, with around nine tenths seen just once and approximately 15% held by the top ten. The CDR3 contains 16 residues. V was clipped by 0 bases and J by 3 bases; unmatched bases: 8. Germline CDR1 and CDR2: SGHNT and YYREEE (reference sequence). Source material: peripheral blood. This TCR was recovered from a man aged 55 to 70 with active or convalescent COVID-19. The rearrangement links TRBV5-4 to TRBJ1-2, with TRBD1 identical over 7 bases. The CDR3: CASSLAAGGGYYGYTF. Here the CDR3 DNA reads TGTGCCAGCAGCTTGGCCGCGGGAGGGGGCTACTATGGCTACACCTTC.